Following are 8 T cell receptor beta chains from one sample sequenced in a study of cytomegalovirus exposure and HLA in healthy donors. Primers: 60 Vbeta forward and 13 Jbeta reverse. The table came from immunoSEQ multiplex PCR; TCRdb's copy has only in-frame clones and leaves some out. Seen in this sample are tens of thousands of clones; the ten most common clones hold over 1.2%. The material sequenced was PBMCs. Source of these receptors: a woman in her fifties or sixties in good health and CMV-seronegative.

The CDR3 DNA sequence: TGTGCCAGCAGCTTAGTTGGCACGAACACTGAAGCTTTCTTT. As protein: CASSLVGTNTEAFF. The chain couples TRBV7-9 to TRBJ1-1; D gene unclear. This CDR3 spans 14 amino acids. From germline, CDR1 is SEHNR and CDR2 FQNEAQ (reference sequence). V dropped 1 base and J dropped 1 base, with 7 bases sitting between them.

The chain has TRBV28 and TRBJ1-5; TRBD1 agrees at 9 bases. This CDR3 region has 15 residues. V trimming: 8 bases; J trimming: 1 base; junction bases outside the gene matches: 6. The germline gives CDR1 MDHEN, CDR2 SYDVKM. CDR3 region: CASSWDRVSNQPQHF. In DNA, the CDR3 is TGTGCCAGCTCCTGGGACAGGGTGAGCAATCAGCCCCAGCATTTT.

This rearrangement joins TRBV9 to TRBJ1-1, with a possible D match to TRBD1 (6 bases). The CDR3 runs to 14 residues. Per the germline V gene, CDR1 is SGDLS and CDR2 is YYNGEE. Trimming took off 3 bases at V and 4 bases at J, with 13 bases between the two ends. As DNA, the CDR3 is TGTGCCAGCAGCGCCCTTACAGGGCCCACTGAAGCTTTCTTT. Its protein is CASSALTGPTEAFF.

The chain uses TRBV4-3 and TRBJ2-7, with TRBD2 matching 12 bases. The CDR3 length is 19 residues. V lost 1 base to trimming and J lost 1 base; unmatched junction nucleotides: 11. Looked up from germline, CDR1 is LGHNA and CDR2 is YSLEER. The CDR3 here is CASSQADILAGGQSYEQYF. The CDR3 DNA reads TGCGCCAGCAGCCAAGCCGACATACTAGCGGGAGGACAATCCTACGAGCAGTACTTC.

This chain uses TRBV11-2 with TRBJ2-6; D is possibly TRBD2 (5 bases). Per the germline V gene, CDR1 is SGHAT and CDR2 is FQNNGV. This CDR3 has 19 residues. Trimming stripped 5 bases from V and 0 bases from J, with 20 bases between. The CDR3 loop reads CASSDRTYKITSGANVLTF. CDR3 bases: TGTGCCAGCAGCGACCGGACTTATAAGATCACCTCTGGGGCCAACGTCCTGACTTTC.

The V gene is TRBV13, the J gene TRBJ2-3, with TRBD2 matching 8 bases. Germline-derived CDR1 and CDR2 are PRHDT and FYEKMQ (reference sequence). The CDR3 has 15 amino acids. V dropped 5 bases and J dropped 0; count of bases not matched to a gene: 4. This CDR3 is CASSTRTSSTDTQYF. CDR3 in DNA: TGTGCCAGCAGCACCCGGACTAGCAGCACAGATACGCAGTATTTT.

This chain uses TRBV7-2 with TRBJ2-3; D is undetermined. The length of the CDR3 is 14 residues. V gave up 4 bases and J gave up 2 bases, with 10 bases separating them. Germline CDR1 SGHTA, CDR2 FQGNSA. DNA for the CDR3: TGTGCCAGCAGCTCGTGGCCCTTCACAGATACGCAGTATTTT. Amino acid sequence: CASSSWPFTDTQYF.

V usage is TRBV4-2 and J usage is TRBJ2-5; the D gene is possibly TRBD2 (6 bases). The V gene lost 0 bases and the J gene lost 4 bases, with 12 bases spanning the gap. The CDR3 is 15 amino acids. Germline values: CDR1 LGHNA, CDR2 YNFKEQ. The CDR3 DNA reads TGTGCCAGCAGCCAAGAAGCTCGGAGGGGAGAGACCCAGTACTTC. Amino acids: CASSQEARRGETQYF.